Shown below are 20 T cell receptor beta chains from a single sample sequenced in a study of Ad26.COV2.S vaccination and SARS-CoV-2 variants. Sample treatment: about 20 received Ad26.COV2.S at low or high dose, single or two shots; 5 received placebo; per-sample allocation not given. It was on day 63 after the first vaccine or placebo injection that samples were taken. TCRdb keeps only in-frame clones here, not all; method: immunoSEQ multiplex PCR. The sample has about 350,000 clones; 80% to 90% are singletons. The specimen was peripheral blood, collected in a trial of Ad26.COV2.S vaccine versus placebo. The receptors come from a person aged 18-65 years who received the Ad26.COV2.S COVID-19 vaccine or a placebo.

The rearrangement joins TRBV6-2 or TRBV6-3 to TRBJ1-1, with D uncertain. This CDR3 contains 15 residues. Trimming shortened V by 2 bases and J by 3 bases, and 13 bases separated the two germline ends. Germline loops: CDR1 MNHEY, CDR2 SVGEGT. The CDR3 loop is CASSYRGRADTEAFF. CDR3 coding DNA: TGTGCCAGCAGTTACCGGGGTAGGGCGGACACTGAAGCTTTCTTT.

The chain links TRBV30 to TRBJ1-4; D not resolved. V shed 2 bases and J shed 3 bases, with 10 bases lying between them. The V gene's germline CDR1 is GTSNPN and CDR2 SVGIG (reference sequence). The CDR3 length is 14 residues. The CDR3 here is CAWSYSRPNEKLFF. The CDR3 DNA reads TGTGCCTGGAGTTATAGTCGGCCTAATGAAAAACTGTTTTTT.

V gene TRBV7-2 combines with J gene TRBJ2-3; 8 bases line up with TRBD2. Germline V CDR1 and CDR2: SGHTA, FQGNSA. V lost 8 bases to trimming and J lost 6 bases; unmatched junction nucleotides: 13. The CDR3 totals 15 residues. The CDR3 spells CASLEPGGARDTQYF. CDR3 coding DNA: TGTGCCAGCTTGGAGCCGGGGGGGGCCCGTGATACGCAGTATTTT.

This chain uses TRBV9 with TRBJ2-5; D uncertain. CDR3 size: 15 residues. Per germline, CDR1 SGDLS and CDR2 YYNGEE. V was shortened by 0 bases and J by 1 base, with 10 bases between the two germline ends. The CDR3 coding sequence is TGTGCCAGCAGCGTAGGAGGACGGACCCAAGAGACCCAGTACTTC. Translated, it gives CASSVGGRTQETQYF.

V is TRBV6-2 or TRBV6-3 and J is TRBJ2-1; 12 bases agree with TRBD2. V was clipped by 5 bases and J by 12 bases; unmatched bases: 11. This CDR3 has 15 amino acids. Per the germline V gene, CDR1 is MNHEY and CDR2 is SVGEGT. Written as DNA, the CDR3 is TGTGCCAGCAGTCCCCGACTAGCGGGGGCGCCCTGGCAGTTCTTC. It specifies CASSPRLAGAPWQFF.

The chain is built from TRBV2 and TRBJ2-3, with TRBD2 matching over 13 bases. The CDR3 has 18 amino acids. The ends lost 6 bases at V and 2 bases at J; junction bases unmatched: 11. CDR1 SNHLY and CDR2 FYNNEI come from the germline V gene. The CDR3 loop reads CASRGGLAGILLTDTQYF. In DNA form, the CDR3 reads TGTGCCAGCAGGGGGGGACTAGCGGGGATCCTTCTCACAGATACGCAGTATTTT. Combining the CDR3 with reference TRBV2 and TRBJ2-3 gives the whole variable domain EPEVTQTPSHQVTQMGQEVILRCVPISNHLYFYWYRQILGQKVEFLVSFYNNEISEKSEIFDDQFSVERPDGSNFTLKIRSTKLEDSAMYFCASRGGLAGILLTDTQYFGPGTRLTVL.

This rearrangement joins TRBV3-1 (or the pseudogene TRBV3-2) to TRBJ2-4, with 8 positions matching TRBD2. The CDR3 totals 15 residues. The junction had 10 bases not matched to a gene; V was cut back by 6 bases and J by 6 bases. Per germline, CDR1 LGHDT and CDR2 YNNKEL (reference sequence). Here the CDR3 DNA reads TGTGCCAGCAGACTCGGGGGGGCCTTCGGAAACATTCAGTACTTC. It codes for CASRLGGAFGNIQYF.

V gene TRBV27 combines with J gene TRBJ1-1; D remains unclear. The CDR3 loop spans 13 amino acids. CDR1 and CDR2 from the germline V gene are MNHEY and SMNVEV (reference sequence). V lost 5 bases, J lost 1 base, and 8 bases lay in between. CDR3 in amino acids: CASSTRQNTEAFF. CDR3 in DNA: TGTGCCAGCAGTACACGGCAGAACACTGAAGCTTTCTTT.

The V call is TRBV6-2 or TRBV6-3, the J call TRBJ2-7; unclear D gene. Germline values: CDR1 MNHEY, CDR2 SVGEGT. This CDR3 comprises 13 residues. The V and J ends lost 5 bases and 4 bases respectively, with 12 bases between them. The CDR3 DNA follows: TGTGCCAGCAGTCCCTTCTTATCTTACGAGCAGTACTTC. Amino acid sequence: CASSPFLSYEQYF.

The V and J genes are TRBV5-8 and TRBJ1-6; the match to TRBD1 covers 12 bases. In germline, CDR1 is SGHTS, CDR2 YDEGEE. The CDR3 contains 15 residues. V shed 4 bases and J 8 bases; nucleotides not matched to a gene: 4. The CDR3 protein is CASSGRDRGHSPLHF. CDR3 sequence (DNA): TGTGCCAGCAGCGGCCGGGACAGGGGGCATTCACCCCTCCACTTT.

The rearrangement links TRBV4-3 to TRBJ2-1; 11 positions match TRBD2. Germline-derived CDR1 and CDR2 are LGHNA and YSLEER. V trimming: 1 base; J trimming: 4 bases; junction bases outside the gene matches: 0. The CDR3 is 15 residues long. As DNA, the CDR3 is TGCGCCAGCAGCCAAGGGACTAGCGGGTACAATGAGCAGTTCTTC. It yields the protein CASSQGTSGYNEQFF.

This clone was observed a single time. V is TRBV25-1 and J is TRBJ1-5; TRBD1 aligns across 7 bases. The CDR3 runs to 18 residues. V trimming: 2 bases; J trimming: 0 bases; junction bases outside the gene matches: 10. Germline V gene data show CDR1 as MGHDK and CDR2 as SYGVNS. The CDR3 is CASSEPPTGQDSNQPQHF. The CDR3 region has the DNA TGTGCCAGCAGTGAACCGCCGACAGGGCAGGATAGCAATCAGCCCCAGCATTTT.

This clone was detected once. The chain has TRBV5-1 and TRBJ2-5; D could derive from TRBD1 or TRBD2 (6 bases each). CDR1 is SGHRS, CDR2 YFSETQ, per germline. The CDR3 totals 15 residues. V lost 0 bases and J lost 2, with 11 bases in between. The CDR3 coding sequence is TGCGCCAGCAGCTTGGGCGGGACAAAACAAGAGACCCAGTACTTC. As protein: CASSLGGTKQETQYF.

V gene TRBV7-9 combines with J gene TRBJ1-6; D gene ambiguous. Trimming stripped 1 base from V and 7 bases from J, with 11 bases between. The CDR3 loop spans 15 amino acids. Per germline, CDR1 SEHNR and CDR2 FQNEAQ (reference sequence). The CDR3 is CASSLGPRVNSPLHF. Here the CDR3 DNA reads TGTGCCAGCAGCTTAGGCCCTAGGGTGAATTCACCCCTCCACTTT. The complete variable domain, with remaining parts taken from reference TRBV7-9 and TRBJ1-6, reads DTGVSQNPRHKITKRGQNVTFRCDPISEHNRLYWYRQTLGQGPEFLTYFQNEAQLEKSRLLSDRFSAERPKGSFSTLEIQRTEQGDSAMYLCASSLGPRVNSPLHFGNGTRLTVT.

The chain uses TRBV4-1 and TRBJ2-7; 8 bases line up with TRBD1. The CDR3 is made up of 15 amino acids. V lost 2 bases to trimming and J lost 1 base; unmatched junction nucleotides: 4. Germline V CDR1 and CDR2: MGHRA, YSYEKL. The CDR3, as DNA: TGCGCCAGCAGCCAACCCCAGGGGGCTTCCTACGAGCAGTACTTC. The encoded protein is CASSQPQGASYEQYF.

The genes are TRBV28 and TRBJ2-2; D not certain. Per germline, CDR1 MDHEN and CDR2 SYDVKM. The CDR3 runs to 15 residues. The V gene lost 4 bases and the J gene lost 5 bases, with 14 bases spanning the gap. This CDR3 is CASSWGGPWTGELFF. CDR3 DNA sequence: TGTGCCAGCAGTTGGGGTGGGCCATGGACCGGGGAGCTGTTTTTT.

The V gene is TRBV5-1, the J gene TRBJ2-1; D is undetermined. Per the germline V gene, CDR1 is SGHRS and CDR2 is YFSETQ. Trimming removed 0 bases at V and 2 bases at J, with 6 bases between. The CDR3 totals 14 residues. The CDR3 DNA is TGCGCCAGCAGCTTGGAGTCCCCCTACAATGAGCAGTTCTTC. Residues: CASSLESPYNEQFF.

The genes are TRBV5-1 and TRBJ1-2, with 12 bases aligning to TRBD1. CDR1 and CDR2 (germline): SGHRS, YFSETQ. Trimming cost V 4 bases and J 4 bases; bases outside gene matches: 2. This CDR3 is built from 14 residues. Here the CDR3 DNA reads TGCGCCAGCAGCACGGGACAGGGGGCCTATGGCTACACCTTC. Translating it yields CASSTGQGAYGYTF.

The genes are TRBV5-1 and TRBJ2-7; D may be TRBD2 (6 bases). CDR3 length equals 14 residues. The V and J ends lost 2 bases and 1 base respectively, with 10 bases between them. Germline-derived CDR1 and CDR2 are SGHRS and YFSETQ. CDR3 sequence (DNA): TGCGCCAGCAGCTTCGCGGGACGGTCCTACGAGCAGTACTTC. Protein: CASSFAGRSYEQYF.

The rearrangement joins TRBV19 to TRBJ2-7, with TRBD1 matching 7 bases. The CDR3 runs 14 residues. The J segment lost 3 bases and the V segment lost 2 bases, leaving 4 bases of the junction unmatched. CDR1 is LNHDA and CDR2 is SQIVND in the germline V gene (reference sequence). The CDR3 DNA is TGTGCCAGTAGTATACAAGACAGGGTCTACGAGCAGTACTTC. Protein product: CASSIQDRVYEQYF.